These 20 T cell receptor beta chains share one sample of origin, sequenced in a study of shared clonotypes between healthy human individuals. The method was immunoSEQ multiplex PCR; TCRdb's version includes in-frame clones alone and lacks a portion of them. This sample has some 1 million clones, with 60% to 80% found just once. The sample consisted of memory CD4+ T cells sorted from blood. Stated subset: CD45RA-negative fraction. The source of these receptors is a man younger than 35 in good health.

With respect to this clone: Other DNA variants within this sample encode the same CDR3. The chain links TRBV18 to TRBJ2-2, with TRBD1 identical over 8 bases. The CDR3 contains 15 residues. Germline CDR1 reads KGHSH; CDR2 reads LQKENI. J was trimmed by 1 base and V by 4 bases; bases with no gene match: 2. In DNA, the CDR3 is TGTGCCAGCTCACTTGGACAGGGGAACACCGGGGAGCTGTTTTTT. This gives the protein CASSLGQGNTGELFF. Supplemented by reference TRBV18 and TRBJ2-2, the full variable domain reads NAGVMQNPRHLVRRRGQEARLRCSPMKGHSHVYWYRQLPEEGLKFMVYLQKENIIDESGMPKERFSAEFPKEGPSILRIQQVVRGDSAAYFCASSLGQGNTGELFFGEGSRLTVL.

The CDR3 reads CASSLGTGGTNTEAFF. For the CDR3, the DNA is TGTGCCAGCAGCTTAGGAACAGGGGGCACAAACACTGAAGCTTTCTTT. V usage is TRBV7-8 and J usage is TRBJ1-1, with 9 bases aligning to TRBD1. Trimming at V came to 1 base and at J to 2 bases, leaving 5 bases not matched to a gene. The CDR3 extends over 16 amino acids. Germline V gene sequence: CDR1 SGHVS, CDR2 FQNEAQ.

The chain uses TRBV27 and TRBJ2-7, with 7 bases fitting TRBD2. The CDR3 extends over 12 amino acids. Germline CDR1 is MNHEY and CDR2 is SMNVEV (reference sequence). V was pared by 7 bases and J by 1 base, with 1 base of the junction left unmatched. DNA for the CDR3: TGTGCCAGCACCGGGGGGTCCTACGAGCAGTACTTC. Residues: CASTGGSYEQYF.

The chain recombines TRBV29-1 with TRBJ1-1, with D unresolved. In germline, CDR1 is SQVTM, CDR2 ANQGSEA. The ends were cut back, 0 bases at V and 4 bases at J, with 9 bases in the middle. CDR3 size: 13 residues. CDR3 loop: CSVEDLAGTEAFF. As DNA, the CDR3 is TGCAGCGTTGAAGATCTGGCCGGCACTGAAGCTTTCTTT.

Worth noting for this clone: Different DNA sequences within this sample yield the same CDR3. This rearrangement joins TRBV5-1 to TRBJ2-1; 8 nucleotides line up with TRBD2. The trim removed 0 bases at V and 3 bases at J, leaving 5 bases unmatched. This CDR3 region has 16 residues. The germline CDR1 and CDR2 sequences are SGHRS and YFSETQ. The CDR3 sequence is CASSLATSGGYNEQFF. The CDR3, as DNA: TGCGCCAGCAGCTTGGCTACTAGCGGCGGCTACAATGAGCAGTTCTTC.

Concerning this clone: Within the sample, other DNA sequences also encode this same CDR3. The genes are TRBV14 and TRBJ2-2; TRBD1 matches at 9 bases. The CDR3 loop spans 14 amino acids. V trimming: 7 bases; J trimming: 5 bases; junction bases outside the gene matches: 5. Germline assignment: CDR1 SGHDN and CDR2 FVKESK. For the CDR3, the DNA is TGTGCCAGCACGGGACAGGGCGGAACCGGGGAGCTGTTTTTT. This encodes CASTGQGGTGELFF.

The gene calls are TRBV7-2 and TRBJ2-5; 9 bases are shared with TRBD2. CDR3 length: 16 amino acids. Germline loops: CDR1 SGHTA, CDR2 FQGNSA. V dropped 1 base and J dropped 5; count of bases not matched to a gene: 8. CDR3 sequence (DNA): TGTGCCAGCAGCTTAGTAGTAGCGGGAGTGGGGGAGACCCAGTACTTC. Protein product: CASSLVVAGVGETQYF.

This chain joins TRBV28 and TRBJ1-6; no clear D gene. This CDR3 spans 17 amino acids. Germline V gives CDR1 MDHEN, CDR2 SYDVKM. The V and J ends lost 5 bases and 2 bases respectively, with 16 bases between them. CDR3 coding DNA: TGTGCCAGCAGTCCTGAACCCACGACCACCTATAATTCACCCCTCCACTTT. This gives the protein CASSPEPTTTYNSPLHF.

This CDR3 is CASSYRENTEAFF. DNA of the CDR3: TGTGCCAGCAGTTATAGGGAAAACACTGAAGCTTTCTTT. The rearrangement links TRBV7-3 to TRBJ1-1; D is unresolved. The CDR3 is 13 residues long. Trimming pared 6 bases from V and 2 bases from J, leaving 10 bases between. CDR1 is SGHTA, CDR2 FQGTGA, per germline.

V and J are TRBV12-5 and TRBJ2-2; D gene uncertain. Germline CDR1 LGHNT, CDR2 FRNRAP. Trimming removed 6 bases at V and 5 bases at J, with 19 bases between. The CDR3 length is 16 residues. CDR3 bases: TGTGCTAGTGGGCTGGGAAGTAACCCCAGGACCGGGGAGCTGTTTTTT. Its translation is CASGLGSNPRTGELFF.

V and J are TRBV11-3 and TRBJ2-5, with 12 bases identical to TRBD2. The V and J ends lost 4 bases and 4 bases, in that order; junction bases with no gene match: 1. The CDR3 length is 14 residues. Germline loops: CDR1 SGHNT, CDR2 YENEEA. CDR3 DNA: TGTGCCAGCAGCTCGACTAGCGGGGGAGAGACCCAGTACTTC. This translates into CASSSTSGGETQYF.

This rearrangement joins TRBV30 to TRBJ2-3, with D tentatively TRBD2 (5 bases). Deletions cut 0 bases from V and 2 bases from J, with 15 bases between. The CDR3 has 16 residues. Germline-derived CDR1 and CDR2 are GTSNPN and SVGIG (reference sequence). CDR3 region: CAWSVHSPDYTDTQYF. CDR3 sequence (DNA): TGTGCCTGGAGTGTACACTCCCCTGACTACACAGATACGCAGTATTTT.

The V call is TRBV5-6, the J call TRBJ2-7, with D tentatively TRBD1 (6 bases). Trimming took off 0 bases at V and 2 bases at J, with 9 bases between the two ends. The germline V gene encodes CDR1 SGHDT and CDR2 YYEEEE. This CDR3 is 14 amino acids long. CDR3 DNA sequence: TGTGCCAGCAGCTTGGTTACAGGGACCTACGAGCAGTACTTC. This translates into CASSLVTGTYEQYF.

The genes are TRBV4-3 and TRBJ2-3, with 9 bases lining up with TRBD2. This CDR3 is 17 amino acids long. The V gene's germline CDR1 is LGHNA and CDR2 YSLEER. J was trimmed by 3 bases and V by 5 bases; bases with no gene match: 12. The CDR3 DNA follows: TGCGCCAGCAGCATATATAGGGGACTAGCTCCGACAGATACGCAGTATTTT. It is translated as CASSIYRGLAPTDTQYF.

Concerning this clone itself: This specimen includes other DNA sequences encoding the same CDR3. V gene TRBV6-6 combines with J gene TRBJ2-2; D remains ambiguous. CDR1 is MNHNY and CDR2 is SVGAGI in the germline V gene (reference sequence). V lost 0 bases and J 6 bases, leaving 2 bases between the germline ends. The CDR3 is 12 amino acids. The CDR3 region is CASSYSPGELFF. CDR3 bases: TGTGCCAGCAGTTACTCGCCCGGGGAGCTGTTTTTT.

The chain joins TRBV11-3 to TRBJ2-7; 9 bases align to TRBD2. This CDR3 contains 14 residues. Trimming took 5 bases from V and 6 from J; bases not matched to a gene: 8. Per germline, CDR1 SGHNT and CDR2 YENEEA. For the CDR3, the DNA is TGTGCCAGCAGCCCTGGGACTAGCCTCTCCGAGCAGTACTTC. This sequence encodes CASSPGTSLSEQYF.

The chain combines TRBV5-4 with TRBJ2-5, with D possibly being TRBD2 (5 bases). Trimming took off 3 bases at V and 4 bases at J, with 16 bases between the two ends. Germline lookup yields CDR1 SGHNT and CDR2 YYREEE (reference sequence). The CDR3 is 15 amino acids. The CDR3 is CASSSRAQAGETQYF. The CDR3 region has the DNA TGTGCCAGCAGCTCGAGGGCCCAGGCGGGAGAGACCCAGTACTTC.

The chain is built from TRBV5-6 and TRBJ2-7, with 10 bases identical to TRBD2. The CDR3 covers 15 residues. The ends lost 4 bases at V and 0 bases at J; junction bases unmatched: 4. The germline gives CDR1 SGHDT, CDR2 YYEEEE. The CDR3 DNA is TGTGCCAGCAGCAAACTAGCGGGGAGCTCCTACGAGCAGTACTTC. It encodes CASSKLAGSSYEQYF.

The V and J genes are TRBV5-1 and TRBJ1-1; D might be TRBD1 (6 bases). From germline, CDR1 is SGHRS and CDR2 YFSETQ. The CDR3 runs 17 residues. Trimming shortened V by 4 bases and J by 4 bases, and 23 bases separated the two germline ends. CDR3 DNA: TGCGCCAGCAGCCTTGGGGGCGGTGGGGTAAGAATCACTGAAGCTTTCTTT. Its translation is CASSLGGGGVRITEAFF. Together with reference TRBV5-1 and TRBJ1-1, the CDR3 gives the full variable domain: KAGVTQTPRYLIKTRGQQVTLSCSPISGHRSVSWYQQTPGQGLQFLFEYFSETQRNKGNFPGRFSGRQFSNSRSEMNVSTLELGDSALYLCASSLGGGGVRITEAFFGQGTRLTVV.

V usage is TRBV6-1 and J usage is TRBJ2-3; 9 nucleotides align to TRBD1. J gave up 3 bases and V 6 bases, and 7 bases lay outside the gene matches. The CDR3 totals 15 residues. Germline lookup yields CDR1 MNHNS and CDR2 SASEGT. The CDR3 coding sequence is TGTGCCAGCAGAGCAGGGACAGGGTCGACAGATACGCAGTATTTT. Translated: CASRAGTGSTDTQYF.